Shown below are 19 T cell receptor beta chains from a single sample sequenced in a study of cytomegalovirus exposure and HLA in healthy donors. The PCR contained 60 Vbeta and 13 Jbeta primers. This table comes from immunoSEQ multiplex PCR, and its TCRdb copy is limited to in-frame clones, with some not included. The sample lists approximately 150,000 clones, approximately 82% occurring once. Sequencing was done on a sample of PBMCs. These receptors all stem from a man aged 18 to 35 in good health and CMV-seropositive.

The rearrangement joins TRBV5-4 to TRBJ2-5; a possible D gene is TRBD1 (8 bases). The V and J ends lost 0 bases and 6 bases respectively, with 30 bases between them. The CDR3 sequence is 20 residues long. Germline V gene lookup returns CDR1 SGHNT and CDR2 YYREEE (reference sequence). CDR3 sequence (DNA): TGTGCCAGCAGCTTGGTAGGAGGACAGGGTTTCTCGACTAGCCGGCAGACCCAGTACTTC. Its translation: CASSLVGGQGFSTSRQTQYF.

The V gene is TRBV15, the J gene TRBJ1-4, with D perhaps TRBD1 (5 bases). V lost 0 bases, J lost 8 bases, and 19 bases lay in between. Germline loops: CDR1 LNHNV, CDR2 YYDKDF (reference sequence). The CDR3 totals 17 residues. The CDR3 DNA reads TGTGCCACCAGCAGAGATATGGGGCCGCAAAGCCGGGAAAAACTGTTTTTT. Translation: CATSRDMGPQSREKLFF.

This clone was seen only a few times. The V gene is TRBV19, the J gene TRBJ2-7, with 9 nucleotides matching TRBD2. Germline V CDR1 and CDR2: LNHDA, SQIVND (reference sequence). CDR3 length equals 15 residues. The J segment lost 2 bases and the V segment lost 2 bases, leaving 4 bases of the junction unmatched. CDR3: CASSILIAGAYEQYF. The CDR3, as DNA: TGTGCCAGTAGTATATTAATAGCGGGAGCCTACGAGCAGTACTTC.

The DNA for the CDR3 is TGTGCCAGCAGCTTAGTCTCGGGGACAGATTCCTACGAGCAGTACTTC. The encoded protein is CASSLVSGTDSYEQYF. The chain combines TRBV7-9 with TRBJ2-7, with 7 bases lining up with TRBD1. This CDR3 is built from 16 residues. Per the germline V gene, CDR1 is SEHNR and CDR2 is FQNEAQ (reference sequence). Losses at the gene ends were 1 base for V and 1 base for J; bases not matched to a gene: 7.

DNA for the CDR3: TGTGCCAGCAGTTCCCAGGGTAGCGGGAGGGCCGAGCAGTACTTC. As protein: CASSSQGSGRAEQYF. The rearrangement joins TRBV28 to TRBJ2-7; 11 bases map to TRBD2. Germline V gene data show CDR1 as MDHEN and CDR2 as SYDVKM. This CDR3 spans 15 amino acids. Losses at the gene ends were 4 bases for V and 6 bases for J; bases not matched to a gene: 8.

The chain combines TRBV7-3 with TRBJ1-2; 9 positions match TRBD1. V lost 4 bases to trimming and J lost 7 bases; unmatched junction nucleotides: 4. The CDR3 is 13 amino acids. In germline, CDR1 is SGHTA, CDR2 FQGTGA. The CDR3 bases are TGTGCCAGCAGCTCGGGACAGGGAGGTGGCTACACCTTC. This sequence encodes CASSSGQGGGYTF.

Only a few counts were recorded for this clone. The chain employs TRBV6-6 and TRBJ1-5; D is possibly TRBD1 (6 bases). CDR1 and CDR2 from the germline V gene are MNHNY and SVGAGI (reference sequence). V was trimmed by 2 bases and J by 5 bases, leaving 13 bases between them. The length of the CDR3 is 15 residues. Written as DNA, the CDR3 is TGTGCCAGCAGTTACGGAGGACGGACAGATCAGCCCCAGCATTTT. The encoded protein is CASSYGGRTDQPQHF.

The chain recombines TRBV28 with TRBJ2-7; TRBD2 agrees at 9 bases. Per germline, CDR1 MDHEN and CDR2 SYDVKM. The CDR3 length is 14 residues. V trimming: 3 bases; J trimming: 3 bases; junction bases outside the gene matches: 3. The CDR3 reads CASSFTTSGYEQYF. The CDR3 coding sequence is TGTGCCAGCAGTTTTACGACTAGCGGCTACGAGCAGTACTTC.

The chain employs TRBV29-1 and TRBJ2-7, with TRBD2 identical over 8 bases. Germline V gives CDR1 SQVTM, CDR2 ANQGSEA. V was pared by 4 bases and J by 3 bases, with 11 bases of the junction left unmatched. This CDR3 has 15 residues. CDR3 in DNA: TGCAGCGTTGCCGGGGGGGCTAGCCGATTCTACGAGCAGTACTTC. Residues: CSVAGGASRFYEQYF.

The V gene is TRBV27, the J gene TRBJ2-7; 10 nucleotides agree with TRBD2. Germline-derived CDR1 and CDR2 are MNHEY and SMNVEV (reference sequence). Trimming cost V 7 bases and J 6 bases; bases outside gene matches: 6. This CDR3 spans 13 amino acids. The CDR3 reads CASKSGRAIEQYF. The CDR3 nucleotides read TGTGCCAGCAAGAGCGGGAGGGCCATCGAGCAGTACTTC.

The CDR3 nucleotides are TGCAGTGCTAGGCGAAGCGAGCAGTACTTC. Translating it yields CSARRSEQYF. This chain uses TRBV20-1 with TRBJ2-7; D gene uncertain. The V gene lost 3 bases and the J gene lost 6 bases, with 6 bases spanning the gap. This CDR3 region has 10 residues. Per germline, CDR1 DFQATT and CDR2 SNEGSKA (reference sequence).

The genes are TRBV10-2 and TRBJ2-1; weak D call: TRBD2 (7 bases). The CDR3 runs 14 residues. V shed 2 bases and J shed 9 bases, with 14 bases lying between them. Germline assignment: CDR1 WSHSY and CDR2 SAAADI. The CDR3 DNA is TGCGCCAGCAGTGAGGGCGGGGGCGCGGGTGAGCAGTTCTTC. Its translation: CASSEGGGAGEQFF.

This clone was counted only a few times. This chain links TRBV7-3 with TRBJ1-6; D is undetermined. CDR3 length equals 13 residues. Trimming pared 4 bases from V and 11 bases from J, leaving 12 bases between. From germline, CDR1 is SGHTA and CDR2 FQGTGA. CDR3 nucleotides: TGTGCCAGCAGCTCTCGGCCGGAGACACCCCTCCACTTT. Encoded protein: CASSSRPETPLHF.

The V call is TRBV9, the J call TRBJ2-3; D may be TRBD1 (7 bases). Per the germline V gene, CDR1 is SGDLS and CDR2 is YYNGEE. V shed 5 bases and J shed 0 bases, with 19 bases lying between them. The CDR3 extends over 17 amino acids. CDR3 DNA: TGTGCCAGCAGTGCTAGGGCAGGGGGGTTTAGCACAGATACGCAGTATTTT. Amino acids: CASSARAGGFSTDTQYF.

J is TRBJ2-5 and V is TRBV5-8; tentatively, D is TRBD1 (6 bases). This CDR3 is 15 amino acids long. V lost 4 bases and J lost 5, with 18 bases in between. CDR1 is SGHTS, CDR2 YDEGEE, per germline. CDR3 in DNA: TGTGCCAGCAGCGGGGGAACAGGGACGATCGAGACCCAGTACTTC. Protein sequence: CASSGGTGTIETQYF.

V usage is TRBV7-8 and J usage is TRBJ2-7; D is possibly TRBD1 (6 bases). V dropped 5 bases and J dropped 1 base, with 15 bases sitting between them. CDR1 and CDR2 from the germline V gene are SGHVS and FQNEAQ. CDR3 length: 15 amino acids. CDR3 sequence reads: CASSLGQSVSYEQYF. DNA of the CDR3: TGTGCCAGCAGCCTCGGACAGTCGGTTTCCTACGAGCAGTACTTC.

V and J are TRBV11-1 and TRBJ1-2; D is unresolved. This CDR3 is built from 13 residues. Germline V lookup: CDR1 SGHAT, CDR2 FQDESV (reference sequence). V lost 2 bases and J 8 bases, leaving 12 bases between the germline ends. The CDR3 here is CASSLPGVGGYTF. The CDR3 DNA is TGTGCCAGCAGCTTACCCGGGGTTGGCGGCTACACCTTC.

J is TRBJ1-2 and V is TRBV5-4; tentative D call: TRBD1 (6 bases). The germline V gene encodes CDR1 SGHNT and CDR2 YYREEE (reference sequence). The CDR3 has 14 amino acids. Trimming cost V 1 base and J 8 bases, with 15 bases left between them. The CDR3 loop reads CASSLSSGARGYTF. The CDR3 nucleotides read TGTGCCAGCAGCTTGTCTTCAGGGGCGAGGGGCTACACCTTC.

CDR3 region: CASSLWGREAFF. For the CDR3, the DNA is TGTGCCAGCAGTTTATGGGGCAGGGAAGCTTTCTTT. The chain combines TRBV28 with TRBJ1-1, with D unresolved. The CDR3 length is 12 residues. Deletions cut 0 bases from V and 8 bases from J, with 7 bases between. Per the germline V gene, CDR1 is MDHEN and CDR2 is SYDVKM.